Below, 7 T cell receptor beta chains from the same sample are listed, as sequenced in a study of Graves' ophthalmopathy and Graves' hyperthyroidism. Beta-chain TCR CDR3 regions were amplified from RNA transcripts. An initial RT-PCR round employing HTBI primers preceded a second-round multiplex PCR. One entry per CDR3 protein, called by TCRdb with MiXCR from the multiplex PCR reads. The table includes 230,000 or so distinct CDR3 sequences, around 45% detected once. Source material: peripheral blood. The receptor set was obtained from an adult man with Graves' ophthalmopathy.

V usage is TRBV3-1 and J usage is TRBJ1-6; a weak D match, TRBD1 (6 bases). The CDR3 is 14 amino acids. CDR1 LGHDT and CDR2 YNNKEL come from the germline V gene (reference sequence). V lost 0 bases to trimming and J lost 8 bases, with 8 bases between them. CDR3 protein: CASSQETGYSPLHF. DNA for the CDR3: TGTGCCAGCAGCCAAGAAACAGGGTATTCACCCCTCCACTTT.

The chain uses TRBV10-3 and TRBJ2-1; no reliable D call. V lost 6 bases, J lost 0 bases, and 12 bases lay in between. The CDR3 has 15 residues. The germline V gene has CDR1 ENHRY and CDR2 SYGVKD. Here the CDR3 reads CAIRPGEDSYNEQFF. As DNA, the CDR3 is TGTGCCATCAGACCCGGTGAAGACTCCTACAATGAGCAGTTCTTC.

The chain joins TRBV6-1 to TRBJ1-2; a weak D match, TRBD1 (6 bases). Germline V gene data show CDR1 as MNHNS and CDR2 as SASEGT. The CDR3 is 15 amino acids. Trimming took 5 bases from V and 4 from J, leaving 17 bases between them. In DNA, the CDR3 is TGTGCCAGCAGTTACGCTACAGGGTTTGGCTATGGCTACACCTTC. Its protein is CASSYATGFGYGYTF.

The rearrangement uses TRBV10-2 and TRBJ1-3; TRBD1 is a possible D gene (5 bases). Deletions cut 8 bases from V and 10 bases from J, with 18 bases between. The CDR3 is made up of 13 amino acids. Germline V gene lookup returns CDR1 WSHSY and CDR2 SAAADI. The CDR3: CASRTSGDSTIYF. The CDR3 DNA is TGCGCCAGCCGTACGTCGGGGGATTCAACCATATATTTT.

This clonotype was recorded once. A much larger clone differs from this one at a single base, so this may be a read error. The chain joins TRBV29-1 to TRBJ1-5; TRBD1 matches at 8 bases. The DNA end lines up better with TRBJ2-3; the J call may be wrong. This CDR3 comprises 13 residues. CDR1 and CDR2 from the germline V gene are SQVTM and ANQGSEA. CDR3 DNA sequence: TGCAGCGTCCGACAGGGGAGCAATCAGCCCCAGTATTTT. This codes for CSVRQGSNQPQYF.

This chain uses TRBV9 with TRBJ1-1; D not certain. V lost 2 bases and J lost 4, with 6 bases in between. Germline-derived CDR1 and CDR2 are SGDLS and YYNGEE. The CDR3 sequence is 12 residues long. In nucleotides, the CDR3 is TGTGCCAGCAGCGTTCTCGGCACTGAAGCTTTCTTT. This encodes CASSVLGTEAFF.

The genes are TRBV11-2 and TRBJ2-7, with TRBD1 as a possible D gene (6 bases). The CDR3 consists of 13 residues. In germline, CDR1 is SGHAT, CDR2 FQNNGV. Trimming left V 3 bases short and J 6 bases short, with 12 bases between. The CDR3 coding sequence is TGTGCCAGCAGCTTTGGGACAACCTCCGAGCAGTACTTC. Translation gives CASSFGTTSEQYF. Supplemented by reference TRBV11-2 and TRBJ2-7, the full variable domain reads EAGVAQSPRYKIIEKRQSVAFWCNPISGHATLYWYQQILGQGPKLLIQFQNNGVVDDSQLPKDRFSAERLKGVDSTLKIQPAKLEDSAVYLCASSFGTTSEQYFGPGTRLTVT.